The 17 T cell receptor beta chains below were found in one sample sequenced in a study of blood T cell repertoires in COVID-19. Only in-frame clones appear in the TCRdb table, and some are missing; sequencing was by immunoSEQ multiplex PCR. The sample has under 300,000 clones, roughly 80% seen once; the top ten hold less than 4%. Sequencing was performed on peripheral blood. The source of these receptors is a woman between 18 and 30 years old with acute or convalescent COVID-19.

The CDR3 DNA reads TGTGCCACCAGCAGAGATCCGGGGACCCGAACTAGCGGGAACCCGTACGAGCAGTACTTC. Translation: CATSRDPGTRTSGNPYEQYF. V and J are TRBV15 and TRBJ2-7; 10 positions agree with TRBD2. In germline, CDR1 is LNHNV, CDR2 YYDKDF (reference sequence). CDR3 length: 20 residues. V gave up 0 bases and J gave up 4 bases; unmatched junction bases: 18.

A remark on this clone: The sample has other DNA sequences that encode this CDR3 too. The chain combines TRBV7-9 with TRBJ1-6; 9 bases fit TRBD1. J gave up 7 bases and V 5 bases, and 3 bases lay outside the gene matches. There are 14 residues in the CDR3. The germline gives CDR1 SEHNR, CDR2 FQNEAQ (reference sequence). CDR3 region: CASSGDRDNSPLHF. The CDR3 DNA follows: TGTGCCAGCAGCGGGGACAGGGACAATTCACCCCTCCACTTT.

The gene calls are TRBV24-1 and TRBJ2-7, with D possibly TRBD1 on 5 matching bases. The CDR3 is 14 residues long. Germline V gene sequence: CDR1 KGHDR, CDR2 SFDVKD. The V end lost 3 bases, the J end lost 2 bases, and 10 bases lay between the germline ends. The CDR3 coding sequence is TGTGCCACCAGTGATCCAGGGCGACCCTACGAGCAGTACTTC. Residues: CATSDPGRPYEQYF.

As for this clone: The sample holds other DNA sequences that translate to the same CDR3. The gene calls are TRBV13 and TRBJ2-3, with D uncertain. Trimming cost V 6 bases and J 6 bases, with 19 bases left between them. Germline V lookup: CDR1 PRHDT, CDR2 FYEKMQ (reference sequence). CDR3 length: 15 residues. The CDR3, as DNA: TGTGCCAGCAGTTTATATACGCCTAATCGGGATACGCAGTATTTT. Translated: CASSLYTPNRDTQYF.

J is TRBJ1-2 and V is TRBV5-1; D is unresolved. Germline V gene sequence: CDR1 SGHRS, CDR2 YFSETQ. There are 17 residues in the CDR3. V lost 0 bases and J lost 4, with 19 bases in between. DNA for the CDR3: TGCGCCAGCAGCTTGGCCCCTCCTGGGAGGGTCAGCTATGGCTACACCTTC. Protein product: CASSLAPPGRVSYGYTF.

V usage is TRBV19 and J usage is TRBJ2-4; 7 nucleotides align to TRBD1. Germline CDR1 reads LNHDA; CDR2 reads SQIVND (reference sequence). This CDR3 region has 16 residues. After removal of 6 bases from V and 3 bases from J, the junction contained 11 bases not matched to a gene. CDR3 sequence reads: CASSGTDLLRKNIQYF. The CDR3 nucleotides are TGTGCCAGTAGCGGGACAGATCTTTTACGCAAAAACATTCAGTACTTC.

This chain joins TRBV5-6 and TRBJ2-6, with 12 nucleotides matching TRBD2. The CDR3 runs to 18 residues. V lost 5 bases to trimming and J lost 4 bases; unmatched junction nucleotides: 10. Germline V gene lookup returns CDR1 SGHDT and CDR2 YYEEEE. CDR3 bases: TGTGCCAGCAGGGCGACTAGCGGGAGTTCTCAGGGGGCCAACGTCCTGACTTTC. This sequence encodes CASRATSGSSQGANVLTF.

The V call is TRBV4-3, the J call TRBJ2-2; 7 bases are shared with TRBD1. This CDR3 spans 18 amino acids. V lost 0 bases and J lost 0; bases outside the gene matches: 7. Germline CDR1 is LGHNA and CDR2 is YSLEER. CDR3 protein: CASSQEGTAFANTGELFF. The CDR3 DNA is TGCGCCAGCAGCCAAGAAGGGACAGCTTTCGCGAACACCGGGGAGCTGTTTTTT.

The chain has TRBV7-2 and TRBJ1-6, with TRBD1 identical over 8 bases. Germline V gene sequence: CDR1 SGHTA, CDR2 FQGNSA. This CDR3 comprises 15 residues. Trimming at V came to 3 bases and at J to 4 bases, leaving 2 bases not matched to a gene. The CDR3 nucleotides are TGTGCCAGCAGCTTCGGACAGGGATATAATTCACCCCTCCACTTT. Translated: CASSFGQGYNSPLHF.

The CDR3 loop reads CASSTQGGELFF. CDR3 nucleotides: TGTGCCAGCAGTACCCAGGGGGGGGAGCTGTTTTTT. The chain combines TRBV21-1 with TRBJ2-2; the table's D call, TRBD1, has no DNA check behind it. TRBV21-1 is annotated as a pseudogene. This CDR3 spans 12 amino acids.

The rearrangement joins TRBV9 to TRBJ2-6; TRBD1 might be the D (6 bases). The CDR3 totals 16 residues. Germline V gene data show CDR1 as SGDLS and CDR2 as YYNGEE. The ends were cut back, 0 bases at V and 3 bases at J, with 10 bases in the middle. The DNA for the CDR3 is TGTGCCAGCAGCGTAGCTAGCAGGGGTGGGGCCAACGTCCTGACTTTC. Encoded protein: CASSVASRGGANVLTF.

The CDR3 coding sequence is TGTGCCAGTAACCACAGGGGCCTGCCACCATTGAACACTGAAGCTTTCTTT. This encodes CASNHRGLPPLNTEAFF. The chain carries TRBV19 and TRBJ1-1; the match to TRBD1 covers 7 bases. The junction had 14 bases not matched to a gene; V was cut back by 7 bases and J by 0 bases. The CDR3 has 17 amino acids. Germline CDR1 and CDR2: LNHDA and SQIVND (reference sequence).

The rearrangement uses TRBV14 and TRBJ2-5; TRBD2 matches 12 bases. From germline, CDR1 is SGHDN and CDR2 FVKESK. V gave up 4 bases and J gave up 5 bases; unmatched junction bases: 11. CDR3 length: 17 amino acids. The CDR3 DNA follows: TGTGCCAGCAGCCGGGGACTAGCGGGCCAGAGGTGGGAGACCCAGTACTTC. Translation: CASSRGLAGQRWETQYF.

V is TRBV28 and J is TRBJ1-6; 7 bases are a match to TRBD1. With V trimmed by 4 bases and J by 4 bases, 7 bases remained unmatched. CDR1 is MDHEN and CDR2 is SYDVKM in the germline V gene. The CDR3 sequence is 16 residues long. The CDR3 sequence is CASSSGQSLYNSPLHF. The CDR3 DNA reads TGTGCCAGCAGTTCGGGACAGTCCCTTTATAATTCACCCCTCCACTTT.

The V gene is TRBV25-1, the J gene TRBJ1-4, with TRBD1 as a possible D gene (6 bases). Germline V gene sequence: CDR1 MGHDK, CDR2 SYGVNS. V was cut by 6 bases and J by 2 bases, with 10 bases left in between. The CDR3 runs to 14 residues. The CDR3 sequence: CASRQGFTNEKLFF. The CDR3 DNA is TGTGCCAGCAGGCAGGGGTTCACTAATGAAAAACTGTTTTTT. Drawing the rest from reference TRBV25-1 and TRBJ1-4, the complete variable domain is EADIYQTPRYLVIGTGKKITLECSQTMGHDKMYWYQQDPGMELHLIHYSYGVNSTEKGDLSSESTVSRIRTEHFPLTLESARPSHTSQYLCASRQGFTNEKLFFGSGTQLSVL.

In its sample, this clone was seen once. The rearrangement joins TRBV6-1 to TRBJ1-4; 10 bases match TRBD1. The germline V gene encodes CDR1 MNHNS and CDR2 SASEGT. The CDR3 is 15 residues long. V dropped 5 bases and J dropped 8; count of bases not matched to a gene: 8. CDR3 region: CASSSGTGAVEKLFF. The CDR3 nucleotides are TGTGCCAGCAGTTCCGGGACAGGGGCGGTAGAAAAACTGTTTTTT.

The CDR3: CASSYSETGGYETQYF. DNA for the CDR3: TGTGCCAGCAGTTACTCGGAGACAGGGGGTTATGAGACCCAGTACTTC. The genes are TRBV6-6 and TRBJ2-5, with TRBD1 matching over 9 bases. CDR3 length: 16 residues. From germline, CDR1 is MNHNY and CDR2 SVGAGI (reference sequence). The V segment lost 0 bases and the J segment 5 bases; nucleotides outside the gene matches: 7.